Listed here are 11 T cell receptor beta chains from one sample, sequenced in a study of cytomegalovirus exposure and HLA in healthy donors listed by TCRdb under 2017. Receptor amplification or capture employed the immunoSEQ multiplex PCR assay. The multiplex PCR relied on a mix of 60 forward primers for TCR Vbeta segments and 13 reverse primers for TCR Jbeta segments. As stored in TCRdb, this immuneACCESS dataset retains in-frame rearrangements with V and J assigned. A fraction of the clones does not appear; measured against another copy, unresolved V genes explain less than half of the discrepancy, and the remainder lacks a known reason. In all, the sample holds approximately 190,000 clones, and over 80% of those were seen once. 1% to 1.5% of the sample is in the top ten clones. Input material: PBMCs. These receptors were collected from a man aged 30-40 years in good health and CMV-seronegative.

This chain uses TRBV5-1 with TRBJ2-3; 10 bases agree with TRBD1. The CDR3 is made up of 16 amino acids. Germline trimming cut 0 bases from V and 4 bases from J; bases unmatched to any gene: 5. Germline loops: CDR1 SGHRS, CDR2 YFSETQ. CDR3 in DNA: TGCGCCAGCAGCTTGGGACAGGGGGCTTTCGCAGATACGCAGTATTTT. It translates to CASSLGQGAFADTQYF. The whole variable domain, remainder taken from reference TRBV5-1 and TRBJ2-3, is KAGVTQTPRYLIKTRGQQVTLSCSPISGHRSVSWYQQTPGQGLQFLFEYFSETQRNKGNFPGRFSGRQFSNSRSEMNVSTLELGDSALYLCASSLGQGAFADTQYFGPGTRLTVL.

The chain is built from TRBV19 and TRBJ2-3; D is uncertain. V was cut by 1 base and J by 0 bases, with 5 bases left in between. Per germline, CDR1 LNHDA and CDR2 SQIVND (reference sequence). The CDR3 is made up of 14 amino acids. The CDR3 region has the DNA TGTGCCAGTAGTATAGCCCTAAGCACAGATACGCAGTATTTT. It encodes CASSIALSTDTQYF. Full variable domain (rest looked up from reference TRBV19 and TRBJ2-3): DGGITQSPKYLFRKEGQNVTLSCEQNLNHDAMYWYRQDPGQGLRLIYYSQIVNDFQKGDIAEGYSVSREKKESFPLTVTSAQKNPTAFYLCASSIALSTDTQYFGPGTRLTVL.

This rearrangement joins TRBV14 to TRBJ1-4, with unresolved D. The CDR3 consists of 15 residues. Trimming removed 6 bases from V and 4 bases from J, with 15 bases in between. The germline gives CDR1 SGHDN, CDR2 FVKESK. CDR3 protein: CASSHTWRSNEKLFF. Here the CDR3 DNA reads TGTGCCAGCAGTCACACTTGGCGGAGTAATGAAAAACTGTTTTTT.

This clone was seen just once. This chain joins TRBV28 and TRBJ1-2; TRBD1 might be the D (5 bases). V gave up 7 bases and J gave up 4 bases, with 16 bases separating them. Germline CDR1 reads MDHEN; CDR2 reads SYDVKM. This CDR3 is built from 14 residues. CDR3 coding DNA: TGTGCCAGCACCGCGGGGGGGTCGAGCTATGGCTACACCTTC. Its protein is CASTAGGSSYGYTF.

CDR3 loop: CASSMRAGPDEQYF. The CDR3 nucleotides are TGTGCCAGTAGTATGCGTGCGGGGCCCGACGAGCAGTACTTC. This chain joins TRBV19 and TRBJ2-7, with D possibly matching TRBD2 (6 bases). Germline V lookup: CDR1 LNHDA, CDR2 SQIVND (reference sequence). V was clipped by 3 bases and J by 5 bases, with 14 bases between them. CDR3 length equals 14 residues.

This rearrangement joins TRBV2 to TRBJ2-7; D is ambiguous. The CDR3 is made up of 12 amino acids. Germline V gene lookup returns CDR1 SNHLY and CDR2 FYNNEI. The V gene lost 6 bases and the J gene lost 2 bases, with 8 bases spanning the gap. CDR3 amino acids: CASSPSTYEQYF. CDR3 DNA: TGTGCCAGCAGCCCTAGTACCTACGAGCAGTACTTC.

The CDR3 DNA reads as TGTGCCAGCACCCGGTGGGAGTACACTGAAGCTTTCTTT. Translated, it gives CASTRWEYTEAFF. The chain carries TRBV28 and TRBJ1-1, with D hard to call. Trimming took 7 bases from V and 3 from J, leaving 12 bases between them. Per germline, CDR1 MDHEN and CDR2 SYDVKM. The CDR3 is 13 residues long.

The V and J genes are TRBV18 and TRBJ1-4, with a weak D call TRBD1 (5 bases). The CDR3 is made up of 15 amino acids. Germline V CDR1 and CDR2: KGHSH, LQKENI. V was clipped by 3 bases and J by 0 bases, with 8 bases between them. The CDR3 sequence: CASSPRQSTNEKLFF. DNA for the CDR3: TGTGCCAGCTCACCTCGACAGTCAACTAATGAAAAACTGTTTTTT.

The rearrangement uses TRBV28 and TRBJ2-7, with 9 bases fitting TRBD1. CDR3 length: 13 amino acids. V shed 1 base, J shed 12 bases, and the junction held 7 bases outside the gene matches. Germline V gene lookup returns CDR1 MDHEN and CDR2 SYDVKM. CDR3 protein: CASSLLEGGQGYF. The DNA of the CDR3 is TGTGCCAGCAGTTTATTGGAGGGGGGACAGGGGTACTTC.

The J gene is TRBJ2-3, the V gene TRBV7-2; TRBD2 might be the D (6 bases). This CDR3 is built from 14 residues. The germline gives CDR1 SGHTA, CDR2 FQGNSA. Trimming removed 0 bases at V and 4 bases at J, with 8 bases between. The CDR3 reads CASSLAGGSDTQYF. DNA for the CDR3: TGTGCCAGCAGCTTAGCGGGGGGTTCAGATACGCAGTATTTT.

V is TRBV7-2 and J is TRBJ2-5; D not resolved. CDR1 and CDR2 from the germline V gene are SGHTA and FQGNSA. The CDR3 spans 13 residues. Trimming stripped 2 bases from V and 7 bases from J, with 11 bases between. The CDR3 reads CASSLRLEATQYF. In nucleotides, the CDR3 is TGTGCCAGCAGCTTACGGCTAGAAGCGACCCAGTACTTC.